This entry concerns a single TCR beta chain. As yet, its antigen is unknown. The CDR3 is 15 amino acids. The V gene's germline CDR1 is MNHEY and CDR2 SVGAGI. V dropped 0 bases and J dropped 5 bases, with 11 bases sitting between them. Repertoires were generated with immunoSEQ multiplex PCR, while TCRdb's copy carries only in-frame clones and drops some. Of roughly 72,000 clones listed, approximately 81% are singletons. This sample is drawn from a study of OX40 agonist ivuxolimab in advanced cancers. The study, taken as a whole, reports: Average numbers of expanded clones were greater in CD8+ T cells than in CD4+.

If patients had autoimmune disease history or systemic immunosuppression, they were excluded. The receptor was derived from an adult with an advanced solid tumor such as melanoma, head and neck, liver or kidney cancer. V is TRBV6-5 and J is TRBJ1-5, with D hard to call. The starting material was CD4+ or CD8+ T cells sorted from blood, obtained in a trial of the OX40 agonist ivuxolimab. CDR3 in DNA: TGTGCCAGCAGTTACTCGCAGTTTAGTGATCAGCCCCAGCATTTT. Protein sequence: CASSYSQFSDQPQHF.